A selection of T cell receptor beta chains follows, all from one sample in a study of CD8 T cells in Susac syndrome. TCRdb redid the calling of the immunoSEQ multiplex PCR reads with MiXCR, one entry per CDR3 protein. The data contain some 400,000 distinct CDR3 sequences, more than 80% of them singletons. The material sequenced was CD8+ T cells from PBMCs. Receptors originate from a human donor with multiple sclerosis. CDR3s include the opening cysteine and the closing phenylalanine or tryptophan. Clone size is not always given. Where it is, it says once, few, many or a class for expanded clones.

cdr3_length j_call v_call clone_size cdr3_aa
16 TRBJ2-7 TRBV7-6 . CASSFFTSENGDEQYF
15 TRBJ1-5 TRBV7-8 . CASSLVPMGNQPQHF
15 TRBJ1-2 TRBV5-4 . CASSLVPIGWGGYTF
15 TRBJ1-1 TRBV30 . CAWSAWTGENTEAFF
16 TRBJ2-2 TRBV27 . CASSISRAEVGGELFF
16 TRBJ2-2 TRBV28 once CASNLPLSGDTGELFF
14 TRBJ1-5 TRBV27 . CASSPRVGQKPQHF
15 TRBJ1-4 TRBV28 . CASSLSGQVNEKLFF
16 TRBJ2-1 TRBV6-5 . CVSSFPGQGLVDEQFF
19 TRBJ2-7 TRBV6-1 . CASRTVVNRGPNPSYEQYF
15 TRBJ1-1 TRBV6-5 . CASSYSWVQNTEAFF
13 TRBJ2-3 TRBV12-3/TRBV12-4 . CASRILGEGTQYF
13 TRBJ2-2 TRBV15 . CATSSKTTGELFF
15 TRBJ1-5 TRBV5-4 . CASSPTPWGNQPQHF
17 TRBJ2-5 TRBV29-1 . CSVEDFSQGIGGEAQYF
15 TRBJ2-7 TRBV7-6 few CASSLGRGYSYEQYF
14 TRBJ1-2 TRBV6-6 . CASSPTFSNYGYTF
14 TRBJ1-1 TRBV27 . CASSLEGMNTEAFF
14 TRBJ1-1 TRBV12-3/TRBV12-4 . CASSLGSGGSEAFF
17 TRBJ2-5 TRBV7-9 . CASSPPSVTTVRETQYF
10 TRBJ1-1 TRBV14 . CASIPQEAFF
15 TRBJ2-7 TRBV10-3 . CAISESPGGSGEQYF